The present entry profiles one T cell receptor beta chain with its context. Sequenced by immunoSEQ multiplex PCR; TCRdb stores in-frame clones only, minus some. The repertoire includes 9,000 to 13,000 clones, about 59% of them detected once, and around 22% sits in the top ten. The data were taken from a study of CD4+ T cells in melanoma. Trimming took off 3 bases at V and 4 bases at J, with 12 bases between the two ends. Germline V gene data show CDR1 as LNHDA and CDR2 as SQIVND (reference sequence). The CDR3 is made up of 15 amino acids. V gene TRBV19 combines with J gene TRBJ2-2, with TRBD2 as a possible D gene (5 bases). Sequencing was done on a sample of cells from a culture (not recorded whether cultured in vitro). The sequence was obtained from a human donor with melanoma. CDR3 DNA sequence: TGTGCCAGTAGTATTGCTAGCCGGGGCACCGGGGAGCTGTTTTTT. This sequence encodes CASSIASRGTGELFF.